This is a list of T cell receptor beta chains from one sample in a study of graft-versus-host responses after intestinal transplantation. For these TCRs, the target antigens are not known. Sequenced by immunoSEQ multiplex PCR; TCRdb stores in-frame clones only, minus some. The table has tens of thousands of clones, 75% to 95% seen once. The sequencing used unstimulated CD8+ T cells sorted from spleen or lymph node cells, collected before intestinal transplant. These receptors all stem from a human donor who received an intestinal transplant. Each CDR3 is given without its conserved first and last residue. A D gene is named only where the DNA matches it firmly.

d_gene: TRBD1
v_gene: TRBV29-1
CDR3aa: SVGDRDLGSYGYT

d_gene: TRBD2
v_gene: TRBV5-3
CDR3aa: ARSQRENIQY

d_gene: -
v_gene: TRBV4-1
CDR3aa: ASSQDHVQSNQPQH

d_gene: -
v_gene: TRBV28
CDR3aa: ASSFGVLDTQY

d_gene: -
v_gene: TRBV7-9
CDR3aa: ASSLVGGAPDYNEQF

d_gene: -
v_gene: TRBV5-4
CDR3aa: ASSFNPSRDLAEAF

d_gene: TRBD2
v_gene: TRBV5-6
CDR3aa: ASRKLAGGTGELF

d_gene: TRBD1
v_gene: TRBV5-8
CDR3aa: ASSPGGTGRNTEAF

d_gene: TRBD2
v_gene: TRBV5-1
CDR3aa: ASSLGTSGGPAMETQY

d_gene: -
v_gene: TRBV25-1
CDR3aa: ASRGGYGYT

d_gene: TRBD1
v_gene: TRBV7-9
CDR3aa: ASSYGQEYMNTEAF

d_gene: -
v_gene: TRBV4-1
CDR3aa: ASSQDRGPLNTEAF

d_gene: TRBD2
v_gene: TRBV7-8
CDR3aa: ASSPSGGPYNEQF

d_gene: -
v_gene: TRBV6-6
CDR3aa: ASSYSSGIYGYT

d_gene: -
v_gene: TRBV9
CDR3aa: ASSATMSGSGNTIY

d_gene: -
v_gene: TRBV7-9
CDR3aa: ASSLSAGRDEQF

d_gene: TRBD1
v_gene: TRBV7-9
CDR3aa: ASSLAGQGNQPQH

d_gene: -
v_gene: TRBV19
CDR3aa: ASSTTGAPTNEKLF

d_gene: TRBD1
v_gene: TRBV4-1
CDR3aa: ASSQGQGYNEQF

d_gene: -
v_gene: TRBV28
CDR3aa: ASSLIGLSNEQF

d_gene: -
v_gene: TRBV5-1
CDR3aa: ASRSGDGNSPLH

d_gene: -
v_gene: TRBV5-4
CDR3aa: ASSLDSTGELF

d_gene: -
v_gene: TRBV5-6
CDR3aa: ASSLRSYEQY